This TCR beta chain was sequenced during a study of blood T cells in healthy people across ages. The sample holds many counts of this clonotype. As yet, its antigen is unknown. The individuals who served as donors were healthy Caucasians living in Russia, aged about 6 to 100. Extractions gave at least 6 micrograms of total RNA per sample. Notes on the study in general: A conclusive naive versus antigen-experienced comparison was prevented by the unsorted PBMCs.

The CDR3 length is 18 residues. The junction had 7 bases not matched to a gene; V was cut back by 6 bases and J by 0 bases. Then a second PCR, running roughly 7 to 11 cycles, was carried out with a sample-barcoded 5' primer and a J-beta primer mix. TCRdb analysed the 5' RACE reads with MiXCR anew, one entry per CDR3 protein. Of fewer than 800,000 distinct CDR3 sequences listed, approximately 31% are singletons. The sequence came from a woman of 80 years or more in good health. This chain uses TRBV12-3 or TRBV12-4 with TRBJ2-1; 14 bases fit TRBD2. The sequenced material came from blood. CDR3 loop: CASSGLAGGKSSYNEQFF. CDR3 in DNA: TGTGCCAGCAGCGGACTAGCGGGGGGTAAGAGCTCCTACAATGAGCAGTTCTTC.